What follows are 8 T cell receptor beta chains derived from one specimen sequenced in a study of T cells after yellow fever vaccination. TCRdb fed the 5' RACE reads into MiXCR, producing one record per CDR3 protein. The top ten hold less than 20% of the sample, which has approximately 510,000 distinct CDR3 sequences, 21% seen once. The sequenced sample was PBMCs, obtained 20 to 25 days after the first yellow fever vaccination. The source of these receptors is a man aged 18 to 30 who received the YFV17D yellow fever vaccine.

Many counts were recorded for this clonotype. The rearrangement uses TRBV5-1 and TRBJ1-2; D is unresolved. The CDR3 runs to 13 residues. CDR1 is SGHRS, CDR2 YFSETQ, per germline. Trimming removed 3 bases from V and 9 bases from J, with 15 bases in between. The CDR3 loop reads CASSSDYPGSYTF. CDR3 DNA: TGCGCCAGCAGCTCCGATTACCCGGGGAGCTACACCTTC.

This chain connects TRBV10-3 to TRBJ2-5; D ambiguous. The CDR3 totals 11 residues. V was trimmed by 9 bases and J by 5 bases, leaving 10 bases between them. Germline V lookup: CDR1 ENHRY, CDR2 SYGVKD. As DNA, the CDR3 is TGTGCCATTGGGTTTAGGGAGACCCAGTACTTC. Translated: CAIGFRETQYF.

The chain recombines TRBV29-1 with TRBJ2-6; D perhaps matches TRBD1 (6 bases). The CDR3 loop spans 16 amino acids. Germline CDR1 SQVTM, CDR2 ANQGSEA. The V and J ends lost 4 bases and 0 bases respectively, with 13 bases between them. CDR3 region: CSVGPTGHSGANVLTF. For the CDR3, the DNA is TGCAGCGTTGGCCCCACAGGGCACTCTGGGGCCAACGTCCTGACTTTC.

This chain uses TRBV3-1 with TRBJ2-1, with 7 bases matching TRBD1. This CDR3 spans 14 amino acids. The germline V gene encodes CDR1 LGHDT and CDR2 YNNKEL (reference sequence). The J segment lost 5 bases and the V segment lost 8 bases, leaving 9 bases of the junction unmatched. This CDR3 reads CASGIWDSHNEQFF. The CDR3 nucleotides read TGTGCCAGCGGAATTTGGGACAGTCACAATGAGCAGTTCTTC.

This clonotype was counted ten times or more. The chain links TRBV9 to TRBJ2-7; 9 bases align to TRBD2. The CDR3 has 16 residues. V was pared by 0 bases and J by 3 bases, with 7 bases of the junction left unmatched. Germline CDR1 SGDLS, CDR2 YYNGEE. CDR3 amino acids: CASSVGVAGAVYEQYF. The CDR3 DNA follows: TGTGCCAGCAGCGTAGGGGTAGCGGGGGCCGTCTACGAGCAGTACTTC.

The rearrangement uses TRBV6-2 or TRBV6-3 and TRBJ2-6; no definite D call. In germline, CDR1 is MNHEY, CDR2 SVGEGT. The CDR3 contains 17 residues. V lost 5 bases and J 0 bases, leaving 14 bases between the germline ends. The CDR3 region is CASSRLNKHSGANVLTF. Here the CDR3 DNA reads TGTGCCAGCAGTCGATTGAATAAACACTCTGGGGCCAACGTCCTGACTTTC.

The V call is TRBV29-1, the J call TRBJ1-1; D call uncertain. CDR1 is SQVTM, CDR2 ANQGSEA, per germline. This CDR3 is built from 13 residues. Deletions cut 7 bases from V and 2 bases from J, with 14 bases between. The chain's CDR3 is CSALPDPNTEAFF. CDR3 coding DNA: TGCAGCGCCCTCCCTGACCCTAACACTGAAGCTTTCTTT.

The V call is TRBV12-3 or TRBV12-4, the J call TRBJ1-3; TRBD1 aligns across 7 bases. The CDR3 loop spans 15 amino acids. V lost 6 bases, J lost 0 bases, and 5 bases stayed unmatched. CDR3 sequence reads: CASSWQGGSGNTIYF. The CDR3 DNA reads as TGTGCCAGCAGCTGGCAGGGGGGCTCTGGAAACACCATATATTTT.